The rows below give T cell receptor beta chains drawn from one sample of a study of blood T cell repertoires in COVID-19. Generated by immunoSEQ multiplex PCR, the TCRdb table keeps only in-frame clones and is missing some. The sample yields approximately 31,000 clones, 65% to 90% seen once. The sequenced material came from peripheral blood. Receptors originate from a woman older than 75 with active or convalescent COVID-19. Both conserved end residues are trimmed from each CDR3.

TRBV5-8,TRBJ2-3,ASSQGTSVAVQY
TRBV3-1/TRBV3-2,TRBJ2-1,ASSQDQGGGAPYNEQF
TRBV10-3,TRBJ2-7,AISDPLADSYEQY
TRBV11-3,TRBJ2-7,ASSPSVGVGYEQY
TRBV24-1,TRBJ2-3,ATKGPGLTDTQY
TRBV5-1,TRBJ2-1,ASSRWLAGVQNEQF
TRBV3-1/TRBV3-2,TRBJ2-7,ASSHFRTGGHEQY
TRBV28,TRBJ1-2,ASAVRDRGYGYT
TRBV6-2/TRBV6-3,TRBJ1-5,ASSYSRRPQH
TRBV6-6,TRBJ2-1,ASSSGVSYNEQF
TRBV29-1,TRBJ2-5,SVDSQGRGY
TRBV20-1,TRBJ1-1,SASRRQLIMNTEAF
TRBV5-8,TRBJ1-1,ASSAGLRNTEAF
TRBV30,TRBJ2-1,AWSADRGVDEQF